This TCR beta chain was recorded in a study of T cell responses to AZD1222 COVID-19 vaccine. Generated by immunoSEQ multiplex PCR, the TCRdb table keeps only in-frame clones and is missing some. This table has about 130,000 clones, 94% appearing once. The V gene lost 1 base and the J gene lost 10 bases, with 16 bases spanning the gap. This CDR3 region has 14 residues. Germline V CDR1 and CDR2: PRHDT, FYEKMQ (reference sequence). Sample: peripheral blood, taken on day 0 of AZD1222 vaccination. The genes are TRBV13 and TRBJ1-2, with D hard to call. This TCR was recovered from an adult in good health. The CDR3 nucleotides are TGTGCCAGCAGCTTAGCGCCGGGAACAGACGACTACACCTTC. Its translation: CASSLAPGTDDYTF. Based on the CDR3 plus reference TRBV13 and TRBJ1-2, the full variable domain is AAGVIQSPRHLIKEKRETATLKCYPIPRHDTVYWYQQGPGQDPQFLISFYEKMQSDKGSIPDRFSAQQFSDYHSELNMSSLELGDSALYFCASSLAPGTDDYTFGSGTRLTVV.